The 9 T cell receptor beta chains in this list originate from one sample, sequenced in a study of CD8 T cells in ankylosing spondylitis. In TCRdb, the 5' RACE reads were re-called with MiXCR into one record per CDR3 protein. The sample has around 300,000 distinct CDR3 sequences, 14% to 15% seen once; the top ten hold approximately 1.1%. The sequenced material came from blood, either unsorted or a sorted T cell fraction (not recorded which). The receptors here all came from a male donor with ankylosing spondylitis or in good health (not recorded which).

The chain uses TRBV5-1 and TRBJ2-3; 7 bases map to TRBD2. V shed 0 bases, J shed 3 bases, and the junction held 10 bases outside the gene matches. This CDR3 is built from 17 residues. From germline, CDR1 is SGHRS and CDR2 YFSETQ. CDR3 loop: CASSLGSGAGGTDTQYF. CDR3 coding DNA: TGCGCCAGCAGCTTGGGGAGCGGGGCTGGCGGGACAGATACGCAGTATTTT.

The genes are TRBV5-1 and TRBJ2-1; 9 bases are a match to TRBD2. Germline CDR1 SGHRS, CDR2 YFSETQ. The CDR3 runs 16 residues. The junction had 12 bases not matched to a gene; V was cut back by 4 bases and J by 7 bases. The CDR3 region has the DNA TGCGCCAGCAGCCCTGGGGGGCGGGAGGGCCGTAATGAGCAGTTCTTC. This encodes CASSPGGREGRNEQFF.

This clonotype was recorded many times. CDR3 in amino acids: CASSRGGNYGYTF. The DNA of the CDR3 is TGTGCCAGCAGCCGAGGGGGAAACTATGGCTACACCTTC. The V and J genes are TRBV7-2 and TRBJ1-2, with D possibly being TRBD1 (6 bases). From germline, CDR1 is SGHTA and CDR2 FQGNSA. V lost 5 bases and J lost 2, with 9 bases in between. This CDR3 comprises 13 residues.

This clonotype has only a few counts. The rearrangement joins TRBV25-1 to TRBJ1-1; 9 bases agree with TRBD1. Losses at the gene ends were 3 bases for V and 5 bases for J; bases not matched to a gene: 10. The CDR3 runs to 16 residues. Germline CDR1 is MGHDK and CDR2 is SYGVNS. This chain's CDR3 is CASSDPAGTGRTEAFF. CDR3 nucleotide sequence: TGTGCCAGCAGTGACCCCGCCGGGACAGGGAGGACTGAAGCTTTCTTT.

There are many counts of this clonotype. The chain combines TRBV5-6 with TRBJ1-1, with D unresolved. Trimming took 5 bases from V and 1 from J, leaving 9 bases between them. This CDR3 region has 13 residues. Germline V CDR1 and CDR2: SGHDT, YYEEEE. This CDR3 reads CASSFVGNTEAFF. For the CDR3, the DNA is TGTGCCAGCAGTTTTGTCGGGAACACTGAAGCTTTCTTT.

V usage is TRBV12-3 or TRBV12-4 and J usage is TRBJ2-7; D tentatively reads TRBD1 or TRBD2 (5 bases each). The CDR3 spans 12 residues. Trimming stripped 6 bases from V and 5 bases from J, with 11 bases between. CDR3 loop: CASSPWGNEQYF. The DNA for the CDR3 is TGTGCCAGCAGCCCCTGGGGGAACGAGCAGTACTTC.

The CDR3 sequence: CASSSTQGLRGTEAFF. The DNA for the CDR3 is TGTGCCAGCAGTTCGACCCAGGGACTCCGGGGGACTGAAGCTTTCTTT. The rearrangement uses TRBV12-3 or TRBV12-4 and TRBJ1-1; the D gene is possibly TRBD1 (5 bases). V lost 4 bases, J lost 5 bases, and 20 bases lay in between. The CDR3 runs 16 residues.

This clonotype was found a few times. The chain employs TRBV4-1 and TRBJ1-2, with a possible D match to TRBD1 (6 bases). This CDR3 comprises 17 residues. Trimming removed 1 base at V and 4 bases at J, with 19 bases between. Germline V gene lookup returns CDR1 MGHRA and CDR2 YSYEKL. The CDR3 loop reads CASSQVTGTSTTYGYTF. CDR3 nucleotides: TGCGCCAGCAGCCAAGTAACCGGGACATCAACCACCTATGGCTACACCTTC.

The chain uses TRBV20-1 and TRBJ2-5, with 8 bases aligning to TRBD1. The germline gives CDR1 DFQATT, CDR2 SNEGSKA (reference sequence). The CDR3 loop spans 15 amino acids. Losses at the gene ends were 1 base for V and 2 bases for J; bases not matched to a gene: 6. The CDR3 sequence is CSARVHHRGQETQYF. The CDR3 DNA is TGCAGTGCTAGAGTTCACCACAGGGGGCAAGAGACCCAGTACTTC.